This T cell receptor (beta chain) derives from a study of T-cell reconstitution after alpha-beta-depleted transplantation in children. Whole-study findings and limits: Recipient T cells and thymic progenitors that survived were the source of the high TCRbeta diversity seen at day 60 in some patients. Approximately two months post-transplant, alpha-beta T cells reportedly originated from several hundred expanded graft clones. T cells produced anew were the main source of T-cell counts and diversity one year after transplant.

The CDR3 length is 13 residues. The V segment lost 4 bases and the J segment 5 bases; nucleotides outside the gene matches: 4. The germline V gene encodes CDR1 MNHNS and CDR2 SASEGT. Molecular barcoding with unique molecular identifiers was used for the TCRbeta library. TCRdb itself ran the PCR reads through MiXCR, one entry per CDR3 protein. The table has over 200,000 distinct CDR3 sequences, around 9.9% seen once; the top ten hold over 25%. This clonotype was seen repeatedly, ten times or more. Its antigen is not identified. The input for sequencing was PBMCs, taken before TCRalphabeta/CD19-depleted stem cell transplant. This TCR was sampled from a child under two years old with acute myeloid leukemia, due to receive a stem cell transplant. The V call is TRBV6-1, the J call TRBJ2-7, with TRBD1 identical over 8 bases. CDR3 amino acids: CASSVDRGHEQYF. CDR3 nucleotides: TGTGCCAGCAGTGTTGACAGGGGCCACGAGCAGTACTTC.